Listed below are T cell receptor beta chains from one sample, sequenced in a study of OX40 agonist ivuxolimab in advanced cancers. Assay used: immunoSEQ multiplex PCR; TCRdb lists only in-frame clones, some missing. Here the sample spans approximately 91,000 clones, 87% being singletons. The sequenced sample was CD4+ or CD8+ T cells sorted from blood, obtained in a trial of the OX40 agonist ivuxolimab. The receptor set was obtained from an adult with an advanced solid tumor such as melanoma, head and neck, liver or kidney cancer. CDR3s include the opening cysteine and the closing phenylalanine or tryptophan. A D gene is named only where the DNA matches it firmly. Clone size is not always given. Where it is, it says once, few, many or a class for expanded clones.

size	V	J	D	CDR3	DNA
.	TRBV15	TRBJ2-7	TRBD2	CATSRAQREFDEQYF	TGTGCCACCAGCAGAGCCCAGCGGGAGTTCGACGAGCAGTACTTC
few	TRBV6-4	TRBJ1-2	.	CASSEGLNYGYTF	TGTGCCAGCAGTGAAGGCCTTAACTATGGCTACACCTTC
.	TRBV9	TRBJ1-1	.	CASSAEVVNTEAFF	TGTGCCAGCAGCGCCGAAGTGGTGAACACTGAAGCTTTCTTT
.	TRBV11-2	TRBJ2-2	.	CASSSIWNTGELFF	TGTGCCAGCAGCTCCATCTGGAACACCGGGGAGCTGTTTTTT
once	TRBV5-1	TRBJ1-3	.	CASSLQGKVAGNTIYF	TGCGCCAGCAGCTTGCAGGGAAAAGTAGCTGGAAACACCATATATTTT
once	TRBV29-1	TRBJ1-1	.	CSAYENTEAFF	TGCAGCGCTTACGAAAACACTGAAGCTTTCTTT
.	TRBV29-1	TRBJ2-7	TRBD2	CSVESGLEGYEQYF	TGCAGCGTTGAATCTGGACTAGAAGGCTACGAGCAGTACTTC
.	TRBV10-3	TRBJ2-6	.	CAIQNSGPASGANVLTF	TGTGCCATACAAAACTCTGGACCGGCCTCTGGGGCCAACGTCCTGACTTTC
.	TRBV19	TRBJ2-2	TRBD2	CASSIGTSVPGELFF	TGTGCCAGTAGTATCGGGACTAGCGTACCCGGGGAGCTGTTTTTT
once	TRBV18	TRBJ2-1	TRBD2	CASSPDSGRADEQFF	TGTGCCAGCTCACCCGATAGCGGGAGGGCCGATGAGCAGTTCTTC
.	TRBV19	TRBJ2-1	.	CASGDFYNEQFF	TGTGCCAGTGGGGACTTCTACAATGAGCAGTTCTTC
.	TRBV10-3	TRBJ1-1	.	CAIRTRDFTEAFF	TGTGCCATCAGGACCAGGGATTTTACTGAAGCTTTCTTT
.	TRBV27	TRBJ1-1	.	CASGQTYRAGSTEAFF	TGTGCCAGCGGTCAAACCTACAGGGCGGGAAGCACTGAAGCTTTCTTT
.	TRBV5-6	TRBJ1-4	TRBD1	CASSLLRQGATGSFEKLFF	TGTGCCAGCAGCTTGCTGAGACAGGGGGCTACCGGGAGTTTTGAAAAACTGTTTTTT
.	TRBV5-8	TRBJ1-1	.	CASSLVLAQVTEAFF	TGTGCCAGCAGCTTGGTGTTGGCCCAGGTCACTGAAGCTTTCTTT
few	TRBV5-1	TRBJ2-1	TRBD2	CATKSGGNEQFF	TGCGCCACGAAATCGGGGGGCAATGAGCAGTTCTTC
.	TRBV6-5	TRBJ1-1	.	CASSYWAGRGNTEAFF	TGTGCCAGCAGTTACTGGGCAGGGAGGGGAAACACTGAAGCTTTCTTT
.	TRBV11-2	TRBJ2-1	TRBD2	CASSLLPGLADGNEQFF	TGTGCCAGCAGCTTACTGCCCGGACTAGCCGATGGCAATGAGCAGTTCTTC
once	TRBV5-4	TRBJ2-6	.	CASSLDPGAGANVLTF	TGTGCCAGCAGCTTGGATCCGGGGGCTGGGGCCAACGTCCTGACTTTC
.	TRBV7-2	TRBJ1-2	.	CASSLVGQGLMRYGYTF	TGTGCCAGCAGCTTAGTAGGGCAGGGGCTTATGCGCTATGGCTACACCTTC
.	TRBV6-1	TRBJ1-2	.	CASSVQGDYGYTF	TGTGCCAGCAGTGTTCAGGGAGACTATGGCTACACCTTC
.	TRBV19	TRBJ1-5	.	CASSTDRSPNQPQHF	TGTGCCAGTAGTACTGACAGGAGTCCTAATCAGCCCCAGCATTTT
.	TRBV7-8	TRBJ2-1	.	CASSPTSSYNEQFF	TGTGCCAGCAGCCCCACTAGCTCCTACAATGAGCAGTTCTTC
.	TRBV7-8	TRBJ2-7	TRBD2	CASSLAGTSVDEQYF	TGTGCCAGCAGCTTGGCCGGGACTAGCGTCGACGAGCAGTACTTC
.	TRBV9	TRBJ1-1	TRBD1	CASSVVNTGAEAFF	TGTGCCAGCAGCGTAGTAAACACAGGGGCTGAAGCTTTCTTT
.	TRBV7-2	TRBJ2-5	.	CASSRGTLQETQYF	TGTGCCAGCAGTCGCGGGACTCTCCAAGAGACCCAGTACTTC
.	TRBV19	TRBJ2-2	.	CASSRTGTPNTGELFF	TGTGCCAGTAGTAGAACCGGGACTCCCAACACCGGGGAGCTGTTTTTT
.	TRBV6-5	TRBJ2-7	TRBD2	CASSQTSGSYEQYF	TGTGCCAGCAGCCAGACTAGCGGGAGCTACGAGCAGTACTTC
once	TRBV7-2	TRBJ2-2	TRBD2	CASSLVASGSRNTGELFF	TGTGCCAGCAGCTTAGTGGCTAGCGGGAGCCGGAACACCGGGGAGCTGTTTTTT
.	TRBV14	TRBJ2-5	.	CASSQARDFKYQETQYF	TGTGCCAGCAGCCAGGCCCGGGATTTCAAGTACCAAGAGACCCAGTACTTC
.	TRBV10-2	TRBJ1-4	TRBD1	CASSETDRDARGLFF	TGCGCCAGCAGTGAGACGGACAGGGACGCGAGGGGACTTTTTTTT
.	TRBV7-2	TRBJ2-4	TRBD2	CASNRRAGGVNIQYF	TGTGCCAGCAACAGACGAGCGGGAGGGGTAAACATTCAGTACTTC
once	TRBV4-1	TRBJ2-5	.	CASSQDLAGQTQYF	TGCGCCAGCAGCCAAGATTTGGCAGGTCAGACCCAGTACTTC
.	TRBV7-9	TRBJ1-4	TRBD1	CASSLEDRGTEKLFF	TGTGCCAGCAGCTTAGAGGACAGGGGGACTGAAAAACTGTTTTTT
.	TRBV5-1	TRBJ2-7	TRBD2	CASSSGTSGSYEQYF	TGCGCCAGCAGTTCCGGGACTAGCGGGAGTTACGAGCAGTACTTC
.	TRBV9	TRBJ1-3	.	CASSALQGAGNTIYF	TGTGCCAGCAGCGCCCTCCAGGGTGCTGGAAACACCATATATTTT
.	TRBV28	TRBJ1-5	.	CASSFSGRRDQPQHF	TGTGCCAGCAGTTTCTCCGGAAGGCGGGATCAGCCCCAGCATTTT
.	TRBV5-1	TRBJ1-1	.	CASSLQGTGTEAFF	TGCGCCAGCAGCTTGCAGGGTACGGGCACTGAAGCTTTCTTT
.	TRBV28	TRBJ2-3	.	CATRAKGPGMSTDTQYF	TGTGCCACCCGAGCAAAAGGTCCGGGCATGAGCACAGATACGCAGTATTTT
.	TRBV19	TRBJ2-5	.	CASSIGRGMETQYF	TGTGCCAGTAGTATAGGTCGGGGTATGGAGACCCAGTACTTC